This T cell receptor (beta chain) was sequenced during a study of cytomegalovirus exposure and HLA in healthy donors. Study outcomes and limitations: Researchers reported in a later analysis that a missense DCLRE1C variant was tied to TCR beta V- and J-gene trimming. Roughly uniform sequencing depth across donors was assumed, possibly incorrectly. Some V segments (TRBV6-2 and TRBV6-3 among them) were excluded as indistinguishable.

The PCR had 60 Vbeta and 13 Jbeta primers. Only in-frame clones appear in the TCRdb table, and some are missing; sequencing was by immunoSEQ multiplex PCR. The table includes 150,000 to 200,000 clones, around 80% detected once. About this clone: The target antigen is unknown.

Germline CDR1 SEHNR, CDR2 FQNEAQ (reference sequence). The CDR3 is 13 amino acids. The germline V and J ends were trimmed by 6 bases and 4 bases, with 12 bases remaining between them. Healthy bone marrow donors made up the cohort. The sequencing sample was made of PBMCs. The chain uses TRBV7-9 and TRBJ1-2, with a weak D call TRBD1 (5 bases). This TCR derives from a woman aged 40 to 50 in good health and CMV-seronegative. CDR3 nucleotide sequence: TGTGCCAGCAGTCGTGAAGGGGTCTATGGCTACACCTTC. The encoded protein is CASSREGVYGYTF. Using reference TRBV7-9 and TRBJ1-2 for the parts outside the CDR3, the full variable domain is DTGVSQNPRHKITKRGQNVTFRCDPISEHNRLYWYRQTLGQGPEFLTYFQNEAQLEKSRLLSDRFSAERPKGSFSTLEIQRTEQGDSAMYLCASSREGVYGYTFGSGTRLTVV.